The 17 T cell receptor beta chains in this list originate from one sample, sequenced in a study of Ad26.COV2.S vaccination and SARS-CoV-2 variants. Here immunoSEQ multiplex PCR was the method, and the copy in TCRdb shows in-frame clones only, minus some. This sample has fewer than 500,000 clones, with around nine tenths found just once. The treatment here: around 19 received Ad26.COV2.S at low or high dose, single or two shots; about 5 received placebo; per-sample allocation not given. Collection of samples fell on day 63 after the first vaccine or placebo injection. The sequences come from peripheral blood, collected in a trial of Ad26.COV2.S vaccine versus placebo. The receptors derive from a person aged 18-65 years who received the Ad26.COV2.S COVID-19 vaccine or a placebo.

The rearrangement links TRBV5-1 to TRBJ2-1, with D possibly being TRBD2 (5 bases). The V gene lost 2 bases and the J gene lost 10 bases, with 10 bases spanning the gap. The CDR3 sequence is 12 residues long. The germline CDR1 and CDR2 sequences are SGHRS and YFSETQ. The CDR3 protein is CASSFVPGEQFF. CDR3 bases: TGCGCCAGCAGCTTCGTCCCGGGGGAGCAGTTCTTC. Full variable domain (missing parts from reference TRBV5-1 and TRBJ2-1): KAGVTQTPRYLIKTRGQQVTLSCSPISGHRSVSWYQQTPGQGLQFLFEYFSETQRNKGNFPGRFSGRQFSNSRSEMNVSTLELGDSALYLCASSFVPGEQFFGPGTRLTVL.

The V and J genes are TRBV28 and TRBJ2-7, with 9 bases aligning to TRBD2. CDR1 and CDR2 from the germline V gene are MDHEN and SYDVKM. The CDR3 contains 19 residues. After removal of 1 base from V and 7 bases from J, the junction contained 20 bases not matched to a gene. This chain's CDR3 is CASSLSILRTSASVGEQYF. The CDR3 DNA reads TGTGCCAGCAGTTTATCCATCCTGAGGACTAGCGCCAGTGTGGGGGAGCAGTACTTC.

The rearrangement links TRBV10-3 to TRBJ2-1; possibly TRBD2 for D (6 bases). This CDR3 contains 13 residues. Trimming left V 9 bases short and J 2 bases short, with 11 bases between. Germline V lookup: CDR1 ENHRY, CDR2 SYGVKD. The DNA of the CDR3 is TGTGCCATACGACTAGAAGCCTACAATGAGCAGTTCTTC. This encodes CAIRLEAYNEQFF.

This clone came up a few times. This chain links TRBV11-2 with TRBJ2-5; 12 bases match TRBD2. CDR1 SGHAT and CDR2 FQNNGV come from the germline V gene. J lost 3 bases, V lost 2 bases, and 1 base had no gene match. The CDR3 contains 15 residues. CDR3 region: CASSLLAGGKETQYF. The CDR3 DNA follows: TGTGCCAGCAGCTTACTAGCGGGAGGGAAAGAGACCCAGTACTTC.

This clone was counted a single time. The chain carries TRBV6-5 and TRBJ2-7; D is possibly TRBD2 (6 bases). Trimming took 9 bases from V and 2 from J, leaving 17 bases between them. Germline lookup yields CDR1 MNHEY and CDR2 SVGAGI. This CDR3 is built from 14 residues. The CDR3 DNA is TGTGCCAGTCAACGGACTACAAATACCTACGAGCAGTACTTC. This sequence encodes CASQRTTNTYEQYF.

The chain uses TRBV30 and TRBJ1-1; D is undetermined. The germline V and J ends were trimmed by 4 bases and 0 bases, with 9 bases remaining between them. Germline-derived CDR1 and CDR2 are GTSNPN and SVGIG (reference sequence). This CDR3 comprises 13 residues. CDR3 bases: TGTGCCTGGAAGGAGATTATGAACACTGAAGCTTTCTTT. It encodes CAWKEIMNTEAFF.

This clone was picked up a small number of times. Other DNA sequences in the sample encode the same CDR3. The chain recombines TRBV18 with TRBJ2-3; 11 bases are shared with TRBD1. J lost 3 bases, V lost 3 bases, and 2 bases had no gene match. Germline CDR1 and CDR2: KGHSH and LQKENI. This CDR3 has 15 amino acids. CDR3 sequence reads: CASSPGTGGTDTQYF. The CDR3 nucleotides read TGTGCCAGCTCACCCGGGACAGGGGGAACAGATACGCAGTATTTT.

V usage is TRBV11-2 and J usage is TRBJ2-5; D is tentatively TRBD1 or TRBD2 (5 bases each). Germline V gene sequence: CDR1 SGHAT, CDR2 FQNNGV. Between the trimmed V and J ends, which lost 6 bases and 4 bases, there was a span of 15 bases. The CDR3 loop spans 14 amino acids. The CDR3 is CASRKHGAPETQYF. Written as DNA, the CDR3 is TGTGCCAGCAGAAAACACGGGGCCCCAGAGACCCAGTACTTC.

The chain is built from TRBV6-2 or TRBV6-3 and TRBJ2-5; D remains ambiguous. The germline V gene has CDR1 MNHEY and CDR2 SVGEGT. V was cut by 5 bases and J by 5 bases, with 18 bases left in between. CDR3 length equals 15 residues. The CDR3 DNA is TGTGCCAGCAGTCCCATCCTGAAAGGCTCGGAGACCCAGTACTTC. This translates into CASSPILKGSETQYF.

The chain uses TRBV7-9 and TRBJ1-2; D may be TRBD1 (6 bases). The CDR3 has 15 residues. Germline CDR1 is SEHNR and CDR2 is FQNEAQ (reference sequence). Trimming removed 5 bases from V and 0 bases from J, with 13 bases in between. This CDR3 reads CASSPAGTPNYGYTF. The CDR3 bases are TGTGCCAGCAGCCCAGCCGGGACACCTAACTATGGCTACACCTTC.

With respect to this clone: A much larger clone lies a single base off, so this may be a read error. The CDR3 DNA follows: TGTGCCAGCAGTACAGAGAACACTGAAGCTTTCTTT. This gives the protein CASSTENTEAFF. The genes are TRBV12-3 or TRBV12-4 and TRBJ1-1; D gene unclear. Trimming left V 5 bases short and J 1 base short, with 5 bases between. The CDR3 contains 12 residues.

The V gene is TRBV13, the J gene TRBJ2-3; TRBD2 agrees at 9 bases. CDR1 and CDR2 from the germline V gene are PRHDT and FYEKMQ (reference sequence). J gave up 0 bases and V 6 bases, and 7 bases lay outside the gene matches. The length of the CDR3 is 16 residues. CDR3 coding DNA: TGTGCCAGCAGGGCCTTTCTAGCGGGAAGCACAGATACGCAGTATTTT. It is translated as CASRAFLAGSTDTQYF.

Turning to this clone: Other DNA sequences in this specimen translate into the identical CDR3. The CDR3 nucleotides read TGTGCCAGCAGCGCCGGGACAGGGGGCTACAATGAGCAGTTCTTC. Translating gives CASSAGTGGYNEQFF. The gene calls are TRBV9 and TRBJ2-1; 11 nucleotides line up with TRBD1. This CDR3 comprises 15 residues. With V trimmed by 3 bases and J by 3 bases, 2 bases remained unmatched. Germline V gene sequence: CDR1 SGDLS, CDR2 YYNGEE. The variable domain in full, completed from reference TRBV9 and TRBJ2-1, reads DSGVTQTPKHLITATGQRVTLRCSPRSGDLSVYWYQQSLDQGLQFLIQYYNGEERAKGNILERFSAQQFPDLHSELNLSSLELGDSALYFCASSAGTGGYNEQFFGPGTRLTVL.

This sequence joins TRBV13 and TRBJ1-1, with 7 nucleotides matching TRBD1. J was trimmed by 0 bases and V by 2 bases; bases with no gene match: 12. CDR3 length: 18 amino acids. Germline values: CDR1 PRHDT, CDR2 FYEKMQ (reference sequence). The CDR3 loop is CASSLRDRDPRMNTEAFF. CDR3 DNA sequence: TGTGCCAGCAGCTTACGAGACAGGGACCCGAGGATGAACACTGAAGCTTTCTTT.

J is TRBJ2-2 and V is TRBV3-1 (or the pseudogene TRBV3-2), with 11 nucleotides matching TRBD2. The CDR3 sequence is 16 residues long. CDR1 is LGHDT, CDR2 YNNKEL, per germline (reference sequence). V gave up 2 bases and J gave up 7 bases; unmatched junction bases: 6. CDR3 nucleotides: TGTGCCAGCAGCCAAACTAGCGGGAGAGTCGGCGGGGAGCTGTTTTTT. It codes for CASSQTSGRVGGELFF.

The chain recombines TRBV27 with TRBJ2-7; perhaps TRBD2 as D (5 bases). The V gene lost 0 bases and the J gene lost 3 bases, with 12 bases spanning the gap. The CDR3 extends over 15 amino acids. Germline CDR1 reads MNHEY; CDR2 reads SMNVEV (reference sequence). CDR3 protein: CASSLSPGTNYEQYF. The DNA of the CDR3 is TGTGCCAGCAGTTTATCCCCGGGAACAAACTACGAGCAGTACTTC.

The CDR3 is CASSLSNGGRDEQYF. In nucleotides, the CDR3 is TGTGCCAGCAGCTTGAGTAATGGCGGGAGAGACGAGCAGTACTTC. The chain employs TRBV5-4 and TRBJ2-7; 7 bases line up with TRBD2. The junction had 9 bases not matched to a gene; V was cut back by 1 base and J by 5 bases. Germline assignment: CDR1 SGHNT and CDR2 YYREEE (reference sequence). This CDR3 is 15 amino acids long.